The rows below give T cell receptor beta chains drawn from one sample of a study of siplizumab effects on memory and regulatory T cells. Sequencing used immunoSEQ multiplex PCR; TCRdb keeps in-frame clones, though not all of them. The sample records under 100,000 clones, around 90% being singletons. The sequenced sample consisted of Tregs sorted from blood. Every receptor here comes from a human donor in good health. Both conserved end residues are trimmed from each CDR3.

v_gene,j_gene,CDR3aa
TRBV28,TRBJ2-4,ASSPLAGGPLAKNIQY
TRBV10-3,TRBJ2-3,ATGPGQGADTQY
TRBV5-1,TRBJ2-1,ASSGGAFNEQF
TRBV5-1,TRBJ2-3,ASSPDNADTQY
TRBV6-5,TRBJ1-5,ASSYSIQGPQH
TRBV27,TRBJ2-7,ASSLVGNYEQY
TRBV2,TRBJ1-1,ASSARDFTEAF
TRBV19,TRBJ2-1,ASSLRTARTSSYNEQF
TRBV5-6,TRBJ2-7,ASSSSYEQY
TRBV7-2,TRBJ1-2,ASTRSGSYGYT
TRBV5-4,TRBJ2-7,ASSVGQGSYEQY
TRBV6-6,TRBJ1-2,ACAPGGTGYGYT
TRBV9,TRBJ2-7,ASSSLDRAYEQY
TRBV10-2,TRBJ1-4,ASRDQGAGEKLF
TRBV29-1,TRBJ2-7,SVHRQGYYEQY
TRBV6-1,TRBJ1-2,ASPGGYYGYT
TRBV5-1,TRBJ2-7,ASSPTPSGLSYEQY
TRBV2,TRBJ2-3,ASSDRDPRTTDTQY
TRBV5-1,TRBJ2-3,ASSRGGAAADTQY
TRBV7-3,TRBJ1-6,ASSPTPGQGSSPLH
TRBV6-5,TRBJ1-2,ASSYGTAHGYT
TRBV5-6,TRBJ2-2,ASTSDSGAGELF
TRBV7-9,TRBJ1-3,ASSPTGGIGNTIY
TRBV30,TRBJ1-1,AWTPDAMNTEAF
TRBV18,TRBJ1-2,ASSPMARADYGYT
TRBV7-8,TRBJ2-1,ASSLGAGGINEQF
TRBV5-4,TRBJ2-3,ASSGGAWDTQY
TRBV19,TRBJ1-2,ASSIGGWGYT
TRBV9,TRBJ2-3,ASNPHPTDTQY
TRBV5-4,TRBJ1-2,ASSDQNRGPNYGYT
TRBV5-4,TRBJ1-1,ASSQIDRGNTEAF
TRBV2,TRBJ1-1,ASISDTFLNTEAF
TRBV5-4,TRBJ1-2,ASSLAGVDGYT
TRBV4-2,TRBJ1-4,ASSHGGTVNEKLF
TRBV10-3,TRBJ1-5,AILDGSGSQGIIRGYQPQH
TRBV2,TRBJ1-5,ASSEALGGNQPQH
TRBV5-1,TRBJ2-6,ASSLGVSGANVLT
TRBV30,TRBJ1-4,AVQGVVTNEKLF
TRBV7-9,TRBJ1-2,ASSLVLGQGALGYT
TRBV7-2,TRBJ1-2,ASSLTGQGRPHYGYT
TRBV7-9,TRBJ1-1,ASSPARGDTEAF
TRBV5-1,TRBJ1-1,ASSLTGRTEAF
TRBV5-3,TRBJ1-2,ARGVKGNGYGYT
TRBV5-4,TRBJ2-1,ASSLGQNGRYNEQF
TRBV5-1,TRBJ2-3,ASSPTGGPNTDTQY
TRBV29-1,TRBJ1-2,SVDGDGYGYT
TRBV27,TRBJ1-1,ASTQRGEAF
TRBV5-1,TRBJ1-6,ASSASGQGNSPLH
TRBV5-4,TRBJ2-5,ASSGGPLKETQY
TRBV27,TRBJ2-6,ASSRTSGQLSGANVLT
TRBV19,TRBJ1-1,ASSMGQGRGTEAF
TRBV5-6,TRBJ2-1,ASSLDTGREF
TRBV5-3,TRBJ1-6,ARRLEQGVSPLH